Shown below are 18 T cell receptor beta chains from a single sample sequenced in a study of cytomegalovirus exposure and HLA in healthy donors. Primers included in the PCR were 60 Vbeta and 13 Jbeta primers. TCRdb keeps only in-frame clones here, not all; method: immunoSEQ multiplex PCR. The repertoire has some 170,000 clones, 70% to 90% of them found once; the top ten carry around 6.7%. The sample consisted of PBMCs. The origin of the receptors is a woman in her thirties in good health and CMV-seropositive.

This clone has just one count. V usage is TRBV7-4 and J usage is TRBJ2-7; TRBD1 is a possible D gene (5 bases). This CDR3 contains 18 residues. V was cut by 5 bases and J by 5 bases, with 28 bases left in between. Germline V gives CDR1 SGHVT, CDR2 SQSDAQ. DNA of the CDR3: TGTGCCAGCAGCCGATACCGGCGCCACCTTGGAAGGGGTGACGAGCAGTACTTC. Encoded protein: CASSRYRRHLGRGDEQYF.

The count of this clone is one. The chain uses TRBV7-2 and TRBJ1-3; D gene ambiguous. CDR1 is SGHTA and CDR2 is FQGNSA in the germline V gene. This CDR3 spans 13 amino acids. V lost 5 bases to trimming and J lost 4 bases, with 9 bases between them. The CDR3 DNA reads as TGTGCCAGCAGCCCTCAGTTGGGAAACACCATATATTTT. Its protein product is CASSPQLGNTIYF.

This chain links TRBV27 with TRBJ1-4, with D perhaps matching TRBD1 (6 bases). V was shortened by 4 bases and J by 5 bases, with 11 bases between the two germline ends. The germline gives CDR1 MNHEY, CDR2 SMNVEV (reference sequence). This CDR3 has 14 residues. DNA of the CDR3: TGTGCCAGCAGTTCAAGGCAGGGGAATGAAAAACTGTTTTTT. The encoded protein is CASSSRQGNEKLFF.

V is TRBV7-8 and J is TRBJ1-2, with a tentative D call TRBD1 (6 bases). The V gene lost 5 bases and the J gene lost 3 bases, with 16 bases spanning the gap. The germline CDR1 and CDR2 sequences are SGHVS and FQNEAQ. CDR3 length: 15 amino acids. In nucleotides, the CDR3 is TGTGCCAGCAGCCCCGGGGGGGCATGGGACTATGGCTACACCTTC. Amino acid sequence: CASSPGGAWDYGYTF.

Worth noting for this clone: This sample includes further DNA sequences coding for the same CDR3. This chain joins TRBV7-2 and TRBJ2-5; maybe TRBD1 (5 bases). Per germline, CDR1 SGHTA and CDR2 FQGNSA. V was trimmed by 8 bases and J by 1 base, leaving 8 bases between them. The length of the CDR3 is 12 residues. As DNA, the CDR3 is TGTGCCAGCGGGCAGGGCCAAGAGACCCAGTACTTC. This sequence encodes CASGQGQETQYF.

CDR3 loop: CASSSIPSSYNSPLHF. DNA for the CDR3: TGTGCCAGCAGTTCCATCCCGAGCTCCTATAATTCACCCCTCCACTTT. The V gene is TRBV28, the J gene TRBJ1-6; D remains ambiguous. Per the germline V gene, CDR1 is MDHEN and CDR2 is SYDVKM. V was cut by 4 bases and J by 0 bases, with 10 bases left in between. This CDR3 comprises 16 residues.

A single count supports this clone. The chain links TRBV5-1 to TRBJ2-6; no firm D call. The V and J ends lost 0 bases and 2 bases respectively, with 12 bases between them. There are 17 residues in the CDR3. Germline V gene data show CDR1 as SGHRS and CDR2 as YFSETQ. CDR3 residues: CASSLANPAAGANVLTF. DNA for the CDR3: TGCGCCAGCAGCTTGGCCAATCCCGCGGCTGGGGCCAACGTCCTGACTTTC.

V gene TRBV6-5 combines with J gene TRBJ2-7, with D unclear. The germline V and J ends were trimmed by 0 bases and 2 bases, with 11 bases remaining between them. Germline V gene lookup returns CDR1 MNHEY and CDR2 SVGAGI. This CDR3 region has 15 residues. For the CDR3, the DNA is TGTGCCAGCAGTTACTCGAATCTGCGAACCTACGAGCAGTACTTC. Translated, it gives CASSYSNLRTYEQYF.

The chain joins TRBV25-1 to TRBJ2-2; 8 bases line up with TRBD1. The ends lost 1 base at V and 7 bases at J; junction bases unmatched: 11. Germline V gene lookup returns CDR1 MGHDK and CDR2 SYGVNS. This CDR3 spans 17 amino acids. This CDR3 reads CASSESHAGGKNGELFF. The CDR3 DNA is TGTGCCAGCAGTGAATCCCATGCAGGGGGCAAGAACGGGGAGCTGTTTTTT. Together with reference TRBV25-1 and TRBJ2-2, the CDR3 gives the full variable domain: EADIYQTPRYLVIGTGKKITLECSQTMGHDKMYWYQQDPGMELHLIHYSYGVNSTEKGDLSSESTVSRIRTEHFPLTLESARPSHTSQYLCASSESHAGGKNGELFFGEGSRLTVL.

The CDR3 here is CASSQAPRSVNEQFF. The CDR3 DNA follows: TGCGCCAGCAGCCAAGCTCCTCGTAGCGTCAATGAGCAGTTCTTC. This sequence joins TRBV4-1 and TRBJ2-1; possible D gene TRBD2, 5 bases. V lost 1 base, J lost 6 bases, and 13 bases lay in between. The V gene's germline CDR1 is MGHRA and CDR2 YSYEKL. The CDR3 contains 15 residues.

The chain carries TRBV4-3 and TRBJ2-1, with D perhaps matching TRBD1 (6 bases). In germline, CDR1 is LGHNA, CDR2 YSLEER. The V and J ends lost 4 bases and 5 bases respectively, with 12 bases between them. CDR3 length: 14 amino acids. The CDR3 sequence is CASSPLPGDNEQFF. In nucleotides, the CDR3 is TGCGCCAGCAGCCCCCTCCCAGGGGACAATGAGCAGTTCTTC.

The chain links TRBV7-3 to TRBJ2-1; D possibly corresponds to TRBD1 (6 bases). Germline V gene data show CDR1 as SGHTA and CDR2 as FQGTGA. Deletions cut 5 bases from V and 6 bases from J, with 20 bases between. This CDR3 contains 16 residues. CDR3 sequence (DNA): TGTGCCAGCAGCCCCCTCGCCAGGGGCTTCGGCAATGAGCAGTTCTTC. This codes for CASSPLARGFGNEQFF.

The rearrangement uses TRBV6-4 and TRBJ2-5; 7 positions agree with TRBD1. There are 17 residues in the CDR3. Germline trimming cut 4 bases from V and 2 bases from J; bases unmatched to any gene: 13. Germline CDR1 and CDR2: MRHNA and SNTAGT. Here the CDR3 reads CASSARDRSNFQETQYF. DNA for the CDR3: TGTGCCAGCAGTGCGAGGGACAGATCTAATTTTCAAGAGACCCAGTACTTC.

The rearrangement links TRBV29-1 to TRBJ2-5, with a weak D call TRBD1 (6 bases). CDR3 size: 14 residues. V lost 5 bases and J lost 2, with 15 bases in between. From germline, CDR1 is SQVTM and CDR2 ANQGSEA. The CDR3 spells CSVSQGGTQETQYF. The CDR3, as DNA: TGCAGCGTTTCACAGGGTGGGACACAAGAGACCCAGTACTTC.

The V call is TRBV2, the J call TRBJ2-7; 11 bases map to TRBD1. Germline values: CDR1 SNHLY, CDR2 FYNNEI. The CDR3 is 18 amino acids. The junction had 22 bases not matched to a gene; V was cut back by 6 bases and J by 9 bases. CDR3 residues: CASRDGQGATFMKLGQYF. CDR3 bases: TGTGCCAGCAGGGACGGACAGGGGGCCACCTTTATGAAGCTTGGGCAGTACTTC.

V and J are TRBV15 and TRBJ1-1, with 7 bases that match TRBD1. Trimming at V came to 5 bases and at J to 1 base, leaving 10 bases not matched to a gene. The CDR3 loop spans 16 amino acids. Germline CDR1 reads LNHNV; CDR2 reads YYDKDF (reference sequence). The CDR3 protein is CATSHGGTVSNTEAFF. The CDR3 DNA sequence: TGTGCCACCAGCCACGGAGGGACAGTCTCGAACACTGAAGCTTTCTTT. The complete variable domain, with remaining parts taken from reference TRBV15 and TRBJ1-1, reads DAMVIQNPRYQVTQFGKPVTLSCSQTLNHNVMYWYQQKSSQAPKLLFHYYDKDFNNEADTPDNFQSRRPNTSFCFLDIRSPGLGDTAMYLCATSHGGTVSNTEAFFGQGTRLTVV.

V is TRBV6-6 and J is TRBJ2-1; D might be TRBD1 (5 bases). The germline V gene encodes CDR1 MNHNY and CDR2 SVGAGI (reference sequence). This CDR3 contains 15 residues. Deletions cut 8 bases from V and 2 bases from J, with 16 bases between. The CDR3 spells CASRMNRNTYNEQFF. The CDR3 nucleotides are TGTGCCAGCCGGATGAACAGGAACACCTACAATGAGCAGTTCTTC.

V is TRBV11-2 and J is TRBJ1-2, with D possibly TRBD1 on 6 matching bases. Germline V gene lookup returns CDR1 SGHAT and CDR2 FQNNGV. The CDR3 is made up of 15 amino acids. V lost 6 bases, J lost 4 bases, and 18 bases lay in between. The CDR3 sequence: CASSQDSIVSYGYTF. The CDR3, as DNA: TGTGCCAGCAGTCAGGACAGCATCGTGAGCTATGGCTACACCTTC.